These T cell receptor beta chains were read from a single sample in a study of technical replicates of blood from a few donors. The protocol was immunoSEQ multiplex PCR, while the TCRdb copy is restricted to in-frame clones and leaves out a portion. The sample lists about 81,000 clones; less than 95% were seen once. Source material: T cells isolated from PBMCs. All receptors derive from a human donor in good health. Both conserved end residues are part of each CDR3. The order of the fields is J gene, V gene, D gene, clone size, CDR3 protein, CDR3 DNA. The D gene is left open where the match is weak. Clone size, where shown, is once, few, many, or a class for clones that have expanded.

>TRBJ1-1|TRBV10-1|-|-
CASSEGVDRPNTEAFF
TGCGCCAGCAGTGAAGGGGTGGACCGGCCGAACACTGAAGCTTTCTTT
>TRBJ1-2|TRBV19|-|once
CATEDRLYGYTF
TGTGCCACCGAAGACAGATTATATGGCTACACCTTC
>TRBJ2-1|TRBV11-2|TRBD1|-
CASSARQGAGYNEQFF
TGTGCCAGCAGCGCGAGACAGGGGGCGGGATACAATGAGCAGTTCTTC
>TRBJ2-1|TRBV18|TRBD2|-
CASSPPGGGRYNEQFF
TGTGCCAGCTCACCACCTGGCGGGGGAAGATACAATGAGCAGTTCTTC
>TRBJ2-7|TRBV19|-|-
CASRRDSDTYEQYF
TGTGCCAGTAGACGGGACTCCGATACCTACGAGCAGTACTTC
>TRBJ2-7|TRBV25-1|-|-
CASSENSEQYF
TGTGCCAGCAGTGAAAACTCCGAGCAGTACTTC
>TRBJ2-7|TRBV9|-|-
CASSVEGSRDEQYF
TGTGCCAGCAGCGTAGAGGGGTCCAGGGACGAGCAGTACTTC
>TRBJ2-7|TRBV5-6|-|-
CASSLTGSSYEQYF
TGTGCCAGCAGCTTGACAGGTAGCTCCTACGAGCAGTACTTC
>TRBJ2-5|TRBV5-4|TRBD2|-
CASSSLAGGLVETQYF
TGTGCCAGCAGCTCGCTAGCGGGGGGCCTCGTGGAGACCCAGTACTTC
>TRBJ2-7|TRBV5-1|-|-
CASSFGLSYEQYF
TGCGCCAGCAGCTTCGGACTGTCATACGAGCAGTACTTC
>TRBJ1-1|TRBV6-6|TRBD1|-
CASSYSDRVLNTEAFF
TGTGCCAGCAGTTACTCGGACAGGGTTCTGAACACTGAAGCTTTCTTT
>TRBJ1-2|TRBV4-1|TRBD1|once
CASSQEGTGVLNNYGYTF
TGCGCCAGCAGCCAAGAAGGGACAGGGGTGTTGAATAACTATGGCTACACCTTC
>TRBJ2-1|TRBV19|-|-
CASSTYNEQFF
TGTGCCAGTAGTACTTACAATGAGCAGTTCTTC
>TRBJ2-7|TRBV4-2|TRBD1|-
CASSQGQGNYEQYF
TGTGCCAGCAGCCAGGGACAGGGGAACTACGAGCAGTACTTC